This TCR beta chain is from a study of Graves' ophthalmopathy and Graves' hyperthyroidism. Findings and caveats of the study: For predicting ophthalmopathy progression, the model had 55% to 71% sensitivity and roughly 72% specificity.

Amplification of the TCR beta CDR3 regions used RNA transcripts (as template). The first round was an RT-PCR with HTBI primers, and the second round was a multiplex PCR. MiXCR, run by TCRdb on the multiplex PCR reads, gives a single entry per CDR3 protein. Altogether a few hundred thousand distinct CDR3 sequences are present, approximately 17% being singletons, with the ten largest covering 2.4%. As to this clonotype: Its target is unknown.

The source is an adult woman with stable Graves' hyperthyroidism. Sequenced: peripheral blood.

CDR3 DNA: TGTGCCAGCAGTTACTCGAGCGGGGGGATTAGCAATCAGCCCCAGCATTTT. It translates to CASSYSSGGISNQPQHF. The chain has TRBV6-2 or TRBV6-3 and TRBJ1-5, with D tentatively TRBD1 (5 bases). V dropped 0 bases and J dropped 0 bases, with 12 bases sitting between them. The CDR3 covers 17 residues. In germline, CDR1 is MNHEY, CDR2 SVGEGT.